These 22 T cell receptor beta chains share one sample of origin, sequenced in a study of blood T cell repertoires in COVID-19. Generated by immunoSEQ multiplex PCR, the TCRdb table keeps only in-frame clones and is missing some. The sample includes around 60,000 clones, 72% of them seen just once. The specimen sequenced was peripheral blood. These receptors all stem from a woman aged 70 to 79 with COVID-19, enrolled during active disease.

This chain links TRBV7-2 with TRBJ1-4; 8 bases match TRBD1. The ends lost 3 bases at V and 7 bases at J; junction bases unmatched: 10. The CDR3 length is 16 residues. CDR1 is SGHTA and CDR2 is FQGNSA in the germline V gene. The CDR3 DNA reads TGTGCCAGCAGCTTGGCAGGGGGCTTCGGTCTTGAAAAACTGTTTTTT. This encodes CASSLAGGFGLEKLFF.

The rearrangement links TRBV10-3 to TRBJ1-1, with TRBD1 identical over 8 bases. Per the germline V gene, CDR1 is ENHRY and CDR2 is SYGVKD. The length of the CDR3 is 13 residues. V dropped 10 bases and J dropped 2; count of bases not matched to a gene: 6. CDR3 bases: TGTGCCAGCATTTCAGGGGGCAACACTGAAGCTTTCTTT. It codes for CASISGGNTEAFF.

The V call is TRBV29-1, the J call TRBJ1-4, with 8 positions matching TRBD1. The trim removed 6 bases at V and 7 bases at J, leaving 7 bases unmatched. CDR1 is SQVTM and CDR2 is ANQGSEA in the germline V gene. The CDR3 spans 13 residues. CDR3 amino acids: CSVLGQGGEKLFF. CDR3 bases: TGCAGCGTCCTTGGACAGGGTGGTGAAAAACTGTTTTTT. Full variable domain (missing parts from reference TRBV29-1 and TRBJ1-4): SAVISQKPSRDICQRGTSLTIQCQVDSQVTMMFWYRQQPGQSLTLIATANQGSEATYESGFVIDKFPISRPNLTFSTLTVSNMSPEDSSIYLCSVLGQGGEKLFFGSGTQLSVL.

The chain is built from TRBV6-2 or TRBV6-3 and TRBJ1-3; tentative D call: TRBD1 (6 bases). CDR1 and CDR2 from the germline V gene are MNHEY and SVGEGT. The V end lost 8 bases, the J end lost 4 bases, and 21 bases lay between the germline ends. This CDR3 has 16 residues. The CDR3 DNA follows: TGTGCCAGCTGCCCCTACCACAGGGTGCCGGGAAACACCATATATTTT. This sequence encodes CASCPYHRVPGNTIYF.

This clone was counted between two and nine times. V gene TRBV4-1 combines with J gene TRBJ2-2, with TRBD1 as a possible D gene (5 bases). Germline V gene lookup returns CDR1 MGHRA and CDR2 YSYEKL. The CDR3 is made up of 15 amino acids. Trimming shortened V by 1 base and J by 6 bases, and 12 bases separated the two germline ends. This CDR3 reads CASSQVRDRSGELFF. The CDR3 nucleotides are TGCGCCAGCAGCCAAGTGCGAGACAGATCCGGGGAGCTGTTTTTT.

The V and J genes are TRBV5-4 and TRBJ2-3, with 7 positions matching TRBD1. CDR3 length equals 15 residues. Germline V CDR1 and CDR2: SGHNT, YYREEE (reference sequence). J was trimmed by 1 base and V by 2 bases; bases with no gene match: 4. The CDR3 DNA is TGTGCCAGCAGCTTTCGACAGGGTGGCACAGATACGCAGTATTTT. Translation gives CASSFRQGGTDTQYF.

The gene calls are TRBV7-2 and TRBJ2-5, with a possible D match to TRBD2 (5 bases). V lost 1 base, J lost 6 bases, and 15 bases lay in between. The CDR3 is 15 amino acids. Per germline, CDR1 SGHTA and CDR2 FQGNSA. The CDR3 loop is CASSLGGGQVQTQYF. The CDR3, as DNA: TGTGCCAGCAGCTTAGGAGGAGGTCAGGTCCAGACCCAGTACTTC.

This chain joins TRBV10-3 and TRBJ1-1; maybe TRBD1 (5 bases). V lost 6 bases, J lost 5 bases, and 16 bases lay in between. Germline V gives CDR1 ENHRY, CDR2 SYGVKD. The CDR3 extends over 14 amino acids. The chain's CDR3 is CAIRGGGEGTEAFF. DNA for the CDR3: TGTGCCATCAGGGGTGGAGGGGAGGGTACTGAAGCTTTCTTT.

The J gene is TRBJ2-3, the V gene TRBV10-2; 7 bases map to TRBD1. This CDR3 comprises 13 residues. V lost 4 bases, J lost 3 bases, and 1 base stayed unmatched. Germline-derived CDR1 and CDR2 are WSHSY and SAAADI. CDR3 in DNA: TGCGCCAGCAGTGGGGACAGTACAGATACGCAGTATTTT. It specifies CASSGDSTDTQYF.

This clone appeared a few times. The germline gene is not matched at one end of the junction; a read error may be the cause. The chain links TRBV19 to TRBJ1-2, with D perhaps matching TRBD1 (5 bases). CDR3 length: 12 amino acids. CDR1 and CDR2 (germline): LNHDA, SQIVND (reference sequence). The CDR3 region is CVSGQPNYGYTF. CDR3 bases: TGCGTCTCAGGGCAGCCTAACTATGGCTACACCTTC.

V is TRBV27 and J is TRBJ1-1, with TRBD1 matching over 7 bases. Germline V gene lookup returns CDR1 MNHEY and CDR2 SMNVEV (reference sequence). J gave up 5 bases and V 4 bases, and 7 bases lay outside the gene matches. The CDR3 has 14 amino acids. Here the CDR3 reads CASSYRGRGTEAFF. The DNA for the CDR3 is TGTGCCAGCAGTTACAGGGGTCGAGGGACTGAAGCTTTCTTT.

J is TRBJ2-2 and V is TRBV5-1; 11 bases are shared with TRBD2. The CDR3 sequence is 21 residues long. V trimming: 0 bases; J trimming: 0 bases; junction bases outside the gene matches: 13. Germline lookup yields CDR1 SGHRS and CDR2 YFSETQ. The CDR3: CASSLVSASGRRLANTGELFF. CDR3 coding DNA: TGCGCCAGCAGCTTGGTGTCTGCTAGCGGGAGGCGACTCGCGAACACCGGGGAGCTGTTTTTT.

The V and J genes are TRBV24-1 and TRBJ2-1; 10 nucleotides agree with TRBD2. J lost 7 bases, V lost 9 bases, and 11 bases had no gene match. This CDR3 contains 15 residues. Germline CDR1 reads KGHDR; CDR2 reads SFDVKD. The DNA for the CDR3 is TGTGCCACCTCCCCGGAGCTAGCGGGGGAAAATGAGCAGTTCTTC. Its protein product is CATSPELAGENEQFF.

This clone was picked up a small number of times. The rearrangement links TRBV9 to TRBJ2-5; weak D call: TRBD1 (5 bases). CDR3 length: 14 residues. Trimming took 0 bases from V and 4 from J, leaving 10 bases between them. Germline lookup yields CDR1 SGDLS and CDR2 YYNGEE. As DNA, the CDR3 is TGTGCCAGCAGCGTAGGGCAGGGAACAGAGACCCAGTACTTC. Amino acids: CASSVGQGTETQYF.

CDR3 region: CASRAYRDRQPQHF. The DNA for the CDR3 is TGTGCCAGTAGGGCCTACAGGGATCGGCAGCCCCAGCATTTT. The chain combines TRBV19 with TRBJ1-5; possible D gene TRBD1, 6 bases. The germline V gene encodes CDR1 LNHDA and CDR2 SQIVND (reference sequence). The CDR3 extends over 14 amino acids. V was trimmed by 6 bases and J by 7 bases, leaving 16 bases between them.

Points on this clone: An end of the junction does not agree with germline; a read error may underlie this. The chain employs TRBV14 and TRBJ2-2; 7 bases match TRBD1. Germline V CDR1 and CDR2: SGHDN, FVKESK. The CDR3 has 12 residues. CDR3 residues: CASSPIPGGLFF. The CDR3 region has the DNA TGTGCCAGCAGCCCTATACCAGGGGGGCTGTTTTTT.

CDR3 DNA sequence: TGTGCCAGCAGCTTAACCGGTGGTAGCAATCAGCCCCAGCATTTT. Translating gives CASSLTGGSNQPQHF. The rearrangement links TRBV7-6 to TRBJ1-5, with D uncertain. The V gene lost 2 bases and the J gene lost 0 bases, with 8 bases spanning the gap. Germline CDR1 is SGHVS and CDR2 is FNYEAQ. The CDR3 sequence is 15 residues long.

This clone was observed a few times. The chain recombines TRBV9 with TRBJ1-4; 7 nucleotides agree with TRBD1. The CDR3 is made up of 15 amino acids. V trimming: 3 bases; J trimming: 8 bases; junction bases outside the gene matches: 10. CDR1 is SGDLS, CDR2 YYNGEE, per germline. The CDR3 DNA reads as TGTGCCAGCAGCGCCCAAGGGCAGGGGGGAGAAAAACTGTTTTTT. It encodes CASSAQGQGGEKLFF.

The genes are TRBV7-2 and TRBJ1-4; a weak D match, TRBD1 (6 bases). CDR3 size: 15 residues. Germline loops: CDR1 SGHTA, CDR2 FQGNSA. V lost 1 base to trimming and J lost 7 bases, with 13 bases between them. The CDR3 DNA is TGTGCCAGCAGCTTAGTACAGGGAGATGGTGAAAAACTGTTTTTT. Translation: CASSLVQGDGEKLFF.

This clone has a single count. The CDR3 DNA sequence: TGTGCCAGTAGTATTGTATGGTCGGGGAACACTGAAGCTTTCTTT. This gives the protein CASSIVWSGNTEAFF. The gene calls are TRBV19 and TRBJ1-1, with no clear D. Trimming took 3 bases from V and 1 from J, leaving 12 bases between them. CDR1 and CDR2 (germline): LNHDA, SQIVND (reference sequence). The CDR3 has 15 amino acids.

This clone has more than one count but fewer than ten. V gene TRBV6-5 combines with J gene TRBJ1-6; D may be TRBD1 (6 bases). The germline gives CDR1 MNHEY, CDR2 SVGAGI. Trimming removed 0 bases at V and 7 bases at J, with 13 bases between. The CDR3 sequence is 16 residues long. Here the CDR3 DNA reads TGTGCCAGCAGTTACTCGAACAGGGCCCAAAATTCACCCCTCCACTTT. Protein sequence: CASSYSNRAQNSPLHF.

The chain employs TRBV7-8 and TRBJ2-1, with TRBD2 as a possible D gene (7 bases). CDR3 length: 15 residues. Germline CDR1 is SGHVS and CDR2 is FQNEAQ. V was pared by 4 bases and J by 9 bases, with 19 bases between. CDR3 amino acids: CASSSRRGGVPEQFF. The CDR3 DNA is TGTGCCAGCAGCTCTCGTAGGGGGGGGGTACCTGAGCAGTTCTTC.